This T cell receptor beta chain came from a study of cytomegalovirus exposure and HLA in healthy donors (dated by TCRdb to 2016 to 2017). A note on the overall study: According to an earlier analysis of a few hundred of the donors, 150 million to 200 million T cells yielded some 110 million unique TCR beta sequences and approximately 300 Gb of sequence data. Roughly 300 gigabases of sequencing data and tens of millions of unique TCR sequences were included in an early release covering roughly 600 HLA-typed donors. Among the approximately 420 genotyped donors, around 81% belonged to the genetic ancestry cluster associated with self-reported Caucasian donors. The study aimed to test whether signatures of past pathogen exposure could be identified by cataloging public T cell receptors. The study used immunosequencing to profile the T cell repertoires of approximately 630 subjects and linked those repertoires to cytomegalovirus serostatus. A separate validation cohort of roughly 120 different subjects was used in addition to the 666-subject first cohort. High-throughput TCR immunosequencing, statistical association of individual TCRs with disease status, and machine learning were combined to predict cytomegalovirus infection status. In a later analysis, previously published TCR beta repertoires from fewer than 750 donors were re-analyzed and high-resolution HLA genotyping was added so that TCR occurrence patterns could be studied. In the later analysis, no new phenotypic data were used to find candidate immune exposures; instead, reliance was placed on TCR beta sequences and their occurrence across donors. An earlier analysis of 587 of the donors used high-throughput TCR beta sequencing to judge whether each TCR beta V gene segment behaved as functional or pseudogenic. Donor age, sex, ethnicity and CMV serostatus were collected together with the repertoire data. A later genetic analysis used genome-wide SNP genotypes for 398 of the 666 donors, treating that subset as a discovery cohort. Every repertoire in the discovery cohort had been generated on one and the same sequencing platform. Both class I and class II loci were covered by HLA typing, at four-digit resolution. The number of donors typed differed by locus, with roughly 629-640 for A, B, C, DRB1 and DQB1, around 560 for DQA1, over 600 for DPA1, and around 460 for DPB1. Four to six DR-DQ haplotypes were handled as single units for association and clustering because linkage in the cohort was strong. Among around 400 genotyped donors of the cohort, an average of approximately 220,000 unique TCR beta nucleotide sequences was sequenced per donor, of which roughly 18% were non-productive. The paper as a whole reports these results and caveats: In a later analysis, several top co-occurrence clusters were reported to appear linked to parvovirus B19, influenza, CMV and Epstein-Barr virus. In vitro tests confirmed that a few of the cytomegalovirus-associated TCR beta chains recognize cytomegalovirus antigens. Because HLA typing was missing for some donors at each locus, association tests included only the typed subset. Correlated functional status among segregating V segments might reflect linkage disequilibrium, but an unknown experimental factor could not be ruled out. Cytomegalovirus status was reported to be diagnosed by the classifier with high specificity and sensitivity in both the original and validation cohorts. In a later analysis, HLA-associated TCR beta chains showed more clonal expansion and lower generation probabilities than non-associated chains that were equally common. According to a later analysis, TCR association rates differed among HLA loci, with DRB1 alleles showing the most associated TCRs and HLA-C alleles showing the fewest. While some public TCRs were present in many individuals, most TCR sequences turned up only very rarely across donors. A further reported finding was that TCR beta sequences accurately predicted the HLA-A and HLA-B alleles for most subjects in the first cohort. In a later genetic analysis, fewer N-insertions in productive TCRs were reported among donors in an Asian-associated ancestry cluster than the roughly 700-donor mean. A cluster of highly shared sequence variants was judged likely to be a technical artifact of the sequencing pipeline. V-gene and J-gene trimming of TCR beta chains was associated with a missense DCLRE1C variant in a later genetic analysis, and the association was replicated in an independent cohort. Some IMGT-functional V segments, including TRBV6-2 and TRBV6-3, could not be distinguished by the 87-base-pair reads and were therefore excluded. Assigning TCR associations to individual alleles was difficult when HLA alleles, especially DR and DQ, strongly co-occurred. Most CMV-associated TCR beta chains appeared to be HLA-restricted in a later analysis, and the HLA associations seemed to be driven largely by CMV exposure. Presence/absence analyses assumed roughly uniform sequencing depth across donors, an assumption that may not hold. A total of 164 TCR beta chains were listed by the study as associated with cytomegalovirus. Because counts were too low, roughly 16 rarely observed V segments, including chromosome 9 orphons, were left out of the earlier analysis of a few hundred of the donors. An earlier analysis of 450 to 750 of the donors showed that most TCR beta V segments appeared in productive rearrangements either about 87% or about 30% of the time, which broadly matched IMGT annotations. At a false discovery rate of 0.05, a later analysis linked 15,000 to 20,000 TCR beta sequences to specific HLA alleles. Immune exposure information for the cohort was limited to CMV serostatus. Only TCR beta chains were sequenced in this cohort, and the absence of alpha or paired-chain data limited detectable features. The authors suggested that the approach could potentially be extended to other disease states and immunological phenotypes.

The CDR3, cysteine through phenylalanine, is 15 amino acids long. Only the CDR3 DNA stays, 45 bases, in frame from base 1. For this chain, trimming is 4 bases at the V end and 3 bases at the J end, and the number of junction bases without a gene match is 7. CDR1 is given as SGHNT and CDR2 as YYREEE, both from the germline V gene (reference sequence). The cohort was made up of 500 to 850 healthy bone marrow donors. At the time of sampling, all cohort members were nominally healthy, though unrecorded immune exposures were likely present. The donor was CMV seronegative and belonged to the group of several hundred seronegative cohort members. A peripheral blood sample was collected from each donor, and TCR beta sequencing was performed on peripheral blood mononuclear cells. Genomic DNA was extracted from the blood cell samples with the Qiagen DNeasy Blood Extraction Kit. Comments on this clone: No cognate antigen has been identified for it. Base qualities are not provided; no much larger clone lies one nucleotide away.

Library generation was performed with the immunoSEQ multiplex PCR assay. A mixture of 60 forward primers for TCR Vbeta segments and 13 reverse primers for TCR Jbeta segments was used in the multiplex PCR. The CDR3 region of rearranged TCR beta genes was amplified from genomic DNA by a multiplex PCR assay. The Illumina HiSeq System was used to sequence the amplified TCR beta libraries as 87-base-pair reads. In the source study's methods: Across the 500 to 700 repertoires, a later analysis counted 60 million to 90 million unique TCR beta chains, around 10 million of which were shared by at least two donors. Raw reads were error-corrected and collapsed into unique sequences by a nearest-neighbor algorithm in which closely related sequences were merged to remove PCR and sequencing errors. V, D and J gene segments were assigned by aligning CDR3 sequences to IMGT reference sequences. For a sequence to be retained, at least a six-nucleotide match to both a V gene segment and a J gene segment was required. Rearrangements were called productive when the CDR3 lacked stop codons and stayed in frame with V and J; all others were non-productive. CDR3 was defined by IMGT convention, running from the second conserved V-encoded cysteine to the conserved J-encoded phenylalanine. In an earlier analysis of roughly 610 of the donors, sequences lacking an unambiguous match to a single V gene segment were excluded. In an earlier analysis of 587 of the donors, V segments were called functional above 56.7% productive rearrangements and were called segregating when the between-donor standard deviation exceeded 5%. A statistical classification framework was developed to diagnose cytomegalovirus status using the catalog of TCR beta chain sequences. In a later analysis, TCR nucleotide sequences were compared against IMGT/GENE-DB human TR gene sequences so that V and J genes could be assigned. A later analysis assigned CDR3 sequences and most-parsimonious VDJ recombination scenarios with the TCRdist pipeline. A later analysis defined each TCR beta chain by its CDR3 amino acid sequence plus V-gene family, and excluded reads lacking a unique V-gene family. As a way to deal with suspected cross-contamination and a sequencing artifact, a later analysis dropped approximately 570 nucleotide sequences that were highly shared and had low generation probability. A later analysis calculated a clonal expansion index for each public chain from normalized within-repertoire ranks of inferred template counts. A later analysis computed generation probabilities with a VDJ recombination model fitted to out-of-frame rearrangements, and checked the results against IGoR. Hypergeometric tests were used in a later analysis to score TCR-TCR, TCR-HLA and TCR-CMV co-occurrence, with a repertoire-size bias correction applied to the TCR pairs. A later analysis estimated false discovery rates by permuting HLA or CMV assignments 20 times. A later analysis grouped co-occurring TCRs with DBSCAN, adding TCRdist sequence similarity when clustering within HLA-allele-positive subsets. Repertoires with fewer than 30,000 or more than 120,000 public chains, plus five repertoires with anomalous nucleotide sharing, were excluded from co-occurrence clustering. TCRdb holds this immuneACCESS table with in-frame rearrangements only. Some clones are missing; in checked studies, unresolved V genes explain under half, and the rest has no known cause. For V, J and clone size, that table is used; D and trimming come from the DNA. Here the sample has about 62,000 clones; about 77% occur a single time. The ten most abundant clones make up under 6% of the sample.

The receptor was derived from a woman aged 30 to 39 in good health and CMV-seronegative. This chain joins TRBV5-4 to TRBJ2-5, with 9 bases matching TRBD2. The sequencing sample was made of PBMCs. The DNA sequence is given as TGTGCCAGCAGCGAGATAGCGGGGGTTGAAGAGACCCAGTACTTC. It codes for CASSEIAGVEETQYF.